This TCR beta chain was sequenced in a study of T-cell reconstitution after alpha-beta-depleted transplantation in children. TCRbeta library preparation incorporated unique molecular identifiers. TCRdb reprocessed the PCR reads with MiXCR, giving one entry per CDR3 protein. Of about 690,000 distinct CDR3 sequences listed, roughly 17% were seen once; the top ten hold over 0.95%. The CDR3 spans 13 residues. V lost 5 bases to trimming and J lost 4 bases; unmatched junction nucleotides: 4. This clonotype has ten or more counts. The chain combines TRBV12-3 or TRBV12-4 with TRBJ1-1; 7 bases agree with TRBD1. This specimen was PBMCs from the stem cell graft donor, taken from the stem cell graft. The source of this sequence is a human donor who donated a stem cell graft to a child with acute myeloid leukemia. The CDR3 reads CASSPRGGTEAFF. The DNA for the CDR3 is TGTGCCAGCAGTCCCAGGGGGGGCACTGAAGCTTTCTTT.